This T cell receptor (beta chain) was identified during a study of T-cell memory formation after mild COVID-19. Overall study: The TCR clusters were mostly specific to one donor.

The sample holds one count of this clonotype. Antigen specificity is unknown. Study-level results: Memory cells collected pre-infection included some clones that later responded, suggesting cross-reactive memory joined. Clones shrinking between day 15 and 85 showed a balanced CD4/CD8 split, and those that grew later tilted toward CD4+.

Constant-segment primers were used for 5'RACE, and the resulting TCR alpha and TCR beta cDNA libraries carried sample barcodes and UMIs. TCRdb re-called the 5' RACE reads with MiXCR, one entry per CDR3 protein. The sample holds over 300,000 distinct CDR3 sequences, about 20% seen once. Sequencing was done on a sample of PBMCs or a T cell subset sorted from them (not recorded which). The TCR originated in a young man who had mild COVID-19 (a few samples of this study predate the infection). Cell type and time point are not known.

The CDR3 here is CASSLDGSHGYTF. The DNA for the CDR3 is TGTGCCAGCAGCTTGGACGGAAGCCATGGCTACACCTTC. This chain connects TRBV5-5 to TRBJ1-2; D unresolved. The germline gives CDR1 SGHKS, CDR2 YYEKEE (reference sequence). Trimming pared 0 bases from V and 6 bases from J, leaving 9 bases between. The CDR3 is 13 residues long.